This paragraph covers one TCR beta chain sequence. As for time point: healthy volunteer bleed at 6 weeks. Whole blood, unfractionated, served as the material for total RNA extraction. For the library, individual cDNA molecules each received unique molecular identifiers. TCRdb used MiXCR to reprocess the RACE reads, holding one entry per CDR3 protein. The data show fewer than 100,000 distinct CDR3 sequences, around 9.3% seen once. The data were taken from a study of human T cells and chemical hapten exposure. This sequence was found in a female donor in good health. Some clones in this sample may be carry-over from other donors' samples. Sequencing used whole blood.

As DNA, the CDR3 is TGTGCCAGCAGTTTTAGTCGGGGGGTCGGGGAGCTGTTTTTT. Protein product: CASSFSRGVGELFF. The chain employs TRBV27 and TRBJ2-2; TRBD2 matches 7 bases. The germline CDR1 and CDR2 sequences are MNHEY and SMNVEV (reference sequence). V dropped 3 bases and J dropped 7; count of bases not matched to a gene: 5. The CDR3 is made up of 14 amino acids.